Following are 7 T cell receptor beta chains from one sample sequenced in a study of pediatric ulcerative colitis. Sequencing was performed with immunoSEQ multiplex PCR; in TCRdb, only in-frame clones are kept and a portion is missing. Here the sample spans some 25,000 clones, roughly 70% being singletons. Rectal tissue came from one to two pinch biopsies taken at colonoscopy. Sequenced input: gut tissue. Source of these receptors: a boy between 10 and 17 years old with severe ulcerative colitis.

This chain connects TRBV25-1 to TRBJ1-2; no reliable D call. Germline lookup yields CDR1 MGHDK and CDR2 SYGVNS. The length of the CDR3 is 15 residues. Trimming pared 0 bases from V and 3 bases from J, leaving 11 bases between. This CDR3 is CASSEYAGHYYGYTF. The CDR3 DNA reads TGTGCCAGCAGTGAATATGCAGGTCATTACTATGGCTACACCTTC.

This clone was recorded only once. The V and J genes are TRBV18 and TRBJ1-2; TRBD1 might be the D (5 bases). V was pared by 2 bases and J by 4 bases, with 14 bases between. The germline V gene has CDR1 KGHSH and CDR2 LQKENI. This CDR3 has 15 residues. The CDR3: CASSPGGEVSYGYTF. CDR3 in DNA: TGTGCCAGCTCACCAGGGGGAGAGGTCTCCTATGGCTACACCTTC.

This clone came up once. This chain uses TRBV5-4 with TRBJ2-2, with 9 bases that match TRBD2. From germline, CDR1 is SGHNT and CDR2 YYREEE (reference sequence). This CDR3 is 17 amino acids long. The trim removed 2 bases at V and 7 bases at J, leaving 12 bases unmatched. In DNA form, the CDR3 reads TGTGCCAGCAGCTTAGCTACTAGCGGGCCTCATTACGGGGAGCTGTTTTTT. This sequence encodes CASSLATSGPHYGELFF.

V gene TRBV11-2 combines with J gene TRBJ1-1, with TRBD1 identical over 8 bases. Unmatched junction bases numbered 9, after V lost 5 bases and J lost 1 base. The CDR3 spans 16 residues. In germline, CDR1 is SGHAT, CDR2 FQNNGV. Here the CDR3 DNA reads TGTGCCAGCAGCCACCGACAGGGGTCCACGAACACTGAAGCTTTCTTT. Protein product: CASSHRQGSTNTEAFF.

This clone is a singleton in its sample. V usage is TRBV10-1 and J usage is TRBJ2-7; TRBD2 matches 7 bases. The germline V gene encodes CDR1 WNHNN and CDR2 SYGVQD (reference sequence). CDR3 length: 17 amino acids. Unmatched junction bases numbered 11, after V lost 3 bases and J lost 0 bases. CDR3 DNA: TGCGCCAGCAGTGACCTTAGACCGGGACTACCCTCCTACGAGCAGTACTTC. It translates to CASSDLRPGLPSYEQYF.

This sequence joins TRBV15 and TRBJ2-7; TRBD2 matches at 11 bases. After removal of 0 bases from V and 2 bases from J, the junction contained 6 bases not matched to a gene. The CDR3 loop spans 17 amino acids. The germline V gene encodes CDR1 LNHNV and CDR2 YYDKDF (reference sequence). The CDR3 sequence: CATSRELTSGDPYEQYF. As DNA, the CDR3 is TGTGCCACCAGCAGAGAGTTGACTAGCGGGGACCCCTACGAGCAGTACTTC.

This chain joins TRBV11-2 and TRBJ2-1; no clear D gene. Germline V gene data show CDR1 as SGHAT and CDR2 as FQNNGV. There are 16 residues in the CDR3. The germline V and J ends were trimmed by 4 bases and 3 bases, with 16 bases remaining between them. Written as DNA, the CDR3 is TGTGCCAGCAGCTCCCTTGGATTAGTGGGCTACAATGAGCAGTTCTTC. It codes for CASSSLGLVGYNEQFF.